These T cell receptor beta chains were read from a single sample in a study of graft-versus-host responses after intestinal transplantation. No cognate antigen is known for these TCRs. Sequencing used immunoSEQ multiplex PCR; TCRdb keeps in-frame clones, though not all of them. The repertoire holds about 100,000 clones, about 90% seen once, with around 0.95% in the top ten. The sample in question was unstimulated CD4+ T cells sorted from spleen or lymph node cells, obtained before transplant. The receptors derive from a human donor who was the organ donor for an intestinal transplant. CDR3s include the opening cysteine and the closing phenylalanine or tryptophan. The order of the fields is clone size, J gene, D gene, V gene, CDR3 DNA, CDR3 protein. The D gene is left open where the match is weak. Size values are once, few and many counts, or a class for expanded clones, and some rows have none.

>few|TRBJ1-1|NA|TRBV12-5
TGTGCTAGTGGTTTGGTAGGGGGCACTGAAGCTTTCTTT
CASGLVGGTEAFF
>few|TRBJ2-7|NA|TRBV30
TGTGCCTGGAGTGGGGACTCCTACGAGCAGTACTTC
CAWSGDSYEQYF
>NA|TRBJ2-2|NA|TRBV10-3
TGTGCCCAGGCGGATACGAACACCGGGGAGCTGTTTTTT
CAQADTNTGELFF
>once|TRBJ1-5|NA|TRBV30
TGTGCCTGGGGGGACAGCAATCAGCCCCAGCATTTT
CAWGDSNQPQHF
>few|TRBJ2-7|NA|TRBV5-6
TGTGCCAGCAGCAGGTTGGACCCGAGCTCCTACGAGCAGTACTTC
CASSRLDPSSYEQYF
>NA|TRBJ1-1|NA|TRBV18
TGTGCCAGCTCACCCCTTGGGCTGGAAGCTTTCTTT
CASSPLGLEAFF
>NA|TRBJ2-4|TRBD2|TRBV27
TGTGCCAGCAGTCTCAACCGGGAGGGAAATCGGGCCAAAAACATTCAGTATTTC
CASSLNREGNRAKNIQYF
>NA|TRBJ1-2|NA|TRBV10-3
TGTGCCATCAGTGATTCTCCGGGGCAGCAATATGGCTACACCTTC
CAISDSPGQQYGYTF
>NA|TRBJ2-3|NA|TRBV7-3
TGTGCCAGCAGCTCAACGCCGACGGGCACAGATACGCAGTATTTT
CASSSTPTGTDTQYF
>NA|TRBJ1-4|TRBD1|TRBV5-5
TGTGCCAGCAGCTTGTCAAGACAGGGTATGCTGGGTAATGAAAAACTGTTTTTT
CASSLSRQGMLGNEKLFF
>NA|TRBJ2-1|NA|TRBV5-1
TGCGCCAGCAGCTGGGGTCTCAATGAGCAGTTCTTC
CASSWGLNEQFF
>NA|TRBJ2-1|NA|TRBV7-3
TGTGCCAGCAGCTTACATCCGGGCTACAATGAGCAGTTCTTC
CASSLHPGYNEQFF
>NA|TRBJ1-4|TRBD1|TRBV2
TGTGCCAGCAGTCGGGACAGGGGCTTTGAAAAACTGTTTTTT
CASSRDRGFEKLFF
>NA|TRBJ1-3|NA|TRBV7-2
TGTGCCAGCAGCCCCAATACGGATTCTGGAAACACCATATATTTT
CASSPNTDSGNTIYF
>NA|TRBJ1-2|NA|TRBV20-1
TGCAGTGCTAGAGCGGGAGGCTATACCTTC
CSARAGGYTF
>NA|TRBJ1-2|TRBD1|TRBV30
TGTGCCTGGAGTTATGAGACAGGGGGCGGCTCTGGCTACACCTTC
CAWSYETGGGSGYTF
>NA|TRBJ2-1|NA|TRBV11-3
TGTGCCAGCAGCTTAGGGGGACTTCCCAATGAGCAGTTCTTC
CASSLGGLPNEQFF
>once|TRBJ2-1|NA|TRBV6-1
TGTGCCAGCAGTGAAGCGTATCGAAGACAGATCTACAATGAGCAGTTCTTC
CASSEAYRRQIYNEQFF
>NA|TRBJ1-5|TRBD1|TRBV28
TGTGCCAGCAGGCAACCGGGACAGGGATCTCAGCCCCAGCATTTT
CASRQPGQGSQPQHF
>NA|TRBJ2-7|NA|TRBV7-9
TGTGCCAGCAGCTTAATATTCGGGTCTCGGCAGTACTTC
CASSLIFGSRQYF
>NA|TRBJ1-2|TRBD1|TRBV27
TGTGCCAGCAGTTTCCAACGACAGGGCACCGGCTACACCTTC
CASSFQRQGTGYTF
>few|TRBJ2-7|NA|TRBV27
TGTGCCAGCAGTTTGTTCGGACAGACCAGCTCCTACGAGCAGTACTTC
CASSLFGQTSSYEQYF
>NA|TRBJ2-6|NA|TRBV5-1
TGCGCCAGCAGAGGTTCTGGGGCCAACGTCCTGACTTTC
CASRGSGANVLTF
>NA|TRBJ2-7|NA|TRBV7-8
TGTGCCAGCAGCCCGGAGGGGGGACCCTCCTACGAGCAGTACTTC
CASSPEGGPSYEQYF
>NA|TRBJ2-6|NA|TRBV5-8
TGTGCCAGCAGCCCCGTAGCGTCTGGGGCCAACGTCCTGACTTTC
CASSPVASGANVLTF
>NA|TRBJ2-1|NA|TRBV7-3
TGTGCCAGCAGCTTATCCTCGTCGTGGGTGACTTCCGATGAGCAGTTCTTC
CASSLSSSWVTSDEQFF
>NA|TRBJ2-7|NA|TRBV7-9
TGTGCCAGCAGCTCGTCGGGGGACGAGCAGTACTTC
CASSSSGDEQYF